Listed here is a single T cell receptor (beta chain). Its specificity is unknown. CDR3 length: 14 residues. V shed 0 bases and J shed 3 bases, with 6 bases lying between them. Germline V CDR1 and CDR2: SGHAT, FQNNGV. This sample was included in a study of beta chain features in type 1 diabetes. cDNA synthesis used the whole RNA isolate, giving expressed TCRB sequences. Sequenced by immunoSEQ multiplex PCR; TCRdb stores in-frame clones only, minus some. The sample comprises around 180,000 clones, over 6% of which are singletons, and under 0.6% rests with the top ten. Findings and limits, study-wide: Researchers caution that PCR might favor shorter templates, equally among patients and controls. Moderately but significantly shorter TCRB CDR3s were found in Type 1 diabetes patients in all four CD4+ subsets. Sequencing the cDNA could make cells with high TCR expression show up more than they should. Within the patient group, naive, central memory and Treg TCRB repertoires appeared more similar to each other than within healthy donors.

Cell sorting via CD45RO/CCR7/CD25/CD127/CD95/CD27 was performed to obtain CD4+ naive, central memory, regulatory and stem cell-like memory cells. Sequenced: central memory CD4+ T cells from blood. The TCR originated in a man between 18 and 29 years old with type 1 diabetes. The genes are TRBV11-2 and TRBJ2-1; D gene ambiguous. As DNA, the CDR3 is TGTGCCAGCAGCTTAGAGCTCTACTACAATGAGCAGTTCTTC. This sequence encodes CASSLELYYNEQFF.